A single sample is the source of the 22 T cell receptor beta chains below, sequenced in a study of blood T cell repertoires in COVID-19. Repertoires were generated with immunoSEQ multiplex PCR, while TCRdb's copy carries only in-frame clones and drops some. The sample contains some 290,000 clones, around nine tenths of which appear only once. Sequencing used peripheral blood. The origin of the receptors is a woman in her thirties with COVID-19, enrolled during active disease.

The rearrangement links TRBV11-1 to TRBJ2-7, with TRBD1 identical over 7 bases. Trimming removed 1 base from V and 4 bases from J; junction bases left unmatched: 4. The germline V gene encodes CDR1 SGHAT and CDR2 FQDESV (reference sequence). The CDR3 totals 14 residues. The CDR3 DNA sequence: TGTGCCAGCAGCTTAGGACAGGGCGCTTACGAGCAGTACTTC. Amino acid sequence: CASSLGQGAYEQYF.

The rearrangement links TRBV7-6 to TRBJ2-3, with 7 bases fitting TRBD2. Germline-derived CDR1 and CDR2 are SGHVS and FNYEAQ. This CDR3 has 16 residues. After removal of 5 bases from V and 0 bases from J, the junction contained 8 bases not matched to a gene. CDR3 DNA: TGTGCCAGCAGCCCGATTAGCGGGTCAAGCACAGATACGCAGTATTTT. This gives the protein CASSPISGSSTDTQYF.

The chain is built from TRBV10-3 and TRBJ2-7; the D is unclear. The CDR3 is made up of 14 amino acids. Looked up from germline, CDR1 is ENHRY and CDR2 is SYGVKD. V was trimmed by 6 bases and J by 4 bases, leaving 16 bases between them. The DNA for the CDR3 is TGTGCCATCAGGGGCGACGTATCCATTTACGAGCAGTACTTC. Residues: CAIRGDVSIYEQYF.

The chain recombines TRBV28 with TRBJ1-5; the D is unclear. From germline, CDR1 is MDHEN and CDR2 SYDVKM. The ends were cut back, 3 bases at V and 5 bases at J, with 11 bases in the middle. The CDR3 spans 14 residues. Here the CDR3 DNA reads TGTGCCAGCAGTTTTCGGCGGTTGGATCAGCCCCAGCATTTT. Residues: CASSFRRLDQPQHF.

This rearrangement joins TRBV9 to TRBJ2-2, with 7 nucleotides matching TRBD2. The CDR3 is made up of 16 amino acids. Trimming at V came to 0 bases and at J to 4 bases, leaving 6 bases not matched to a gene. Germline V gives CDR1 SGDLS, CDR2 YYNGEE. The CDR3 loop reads CASSVGGGRGTGELFF. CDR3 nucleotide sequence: TGTGCCAGCAGCGTAGGTGGAGGGAGGGGCACCGGGGAGCTGTTTTTT.

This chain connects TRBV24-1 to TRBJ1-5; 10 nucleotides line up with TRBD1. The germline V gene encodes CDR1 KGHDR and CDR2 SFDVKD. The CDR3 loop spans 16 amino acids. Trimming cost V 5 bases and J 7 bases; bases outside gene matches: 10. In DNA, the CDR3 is TGTGCCACCAGTGCCTCGGGACAGGGGAATAACCAGCCCCAGCATTTT. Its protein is CATSASGQGNNQPQHF.

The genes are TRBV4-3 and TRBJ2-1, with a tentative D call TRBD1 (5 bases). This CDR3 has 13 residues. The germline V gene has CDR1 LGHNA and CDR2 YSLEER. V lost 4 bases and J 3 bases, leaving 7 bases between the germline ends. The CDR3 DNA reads TGCGCCAGCAGCCCAGGGATCTACAATGAGCAGTTCTTC. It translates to CASSPGIYNEQFF.

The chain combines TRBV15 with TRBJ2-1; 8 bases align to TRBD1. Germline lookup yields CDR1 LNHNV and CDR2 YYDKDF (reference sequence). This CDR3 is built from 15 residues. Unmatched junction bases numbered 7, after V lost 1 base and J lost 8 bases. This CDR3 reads CATSRGQGASDEQFF. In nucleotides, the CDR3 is TGTGCCACCAGCAGAGGGCAGGGGGCGAGTGATGAGCAGTTCTTC.

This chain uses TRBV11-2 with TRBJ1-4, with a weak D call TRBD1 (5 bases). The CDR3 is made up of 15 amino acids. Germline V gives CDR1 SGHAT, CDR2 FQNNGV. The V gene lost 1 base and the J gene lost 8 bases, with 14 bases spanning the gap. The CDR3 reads CASSLVRGEGEKLFF. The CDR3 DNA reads TGTGCCAGCAGCTTAGTGCGGGGGGAAGGAGAAAAACTGTTTTTT.

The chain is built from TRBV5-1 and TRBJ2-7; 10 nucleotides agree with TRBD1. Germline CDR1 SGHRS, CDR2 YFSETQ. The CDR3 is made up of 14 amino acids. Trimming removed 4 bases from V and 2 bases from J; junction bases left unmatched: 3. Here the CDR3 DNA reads TGCGCCAGCAGCACGACAGGGGGCGCCTACGAGCAGTACTTC. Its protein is CASSTTGGAYEQYF.

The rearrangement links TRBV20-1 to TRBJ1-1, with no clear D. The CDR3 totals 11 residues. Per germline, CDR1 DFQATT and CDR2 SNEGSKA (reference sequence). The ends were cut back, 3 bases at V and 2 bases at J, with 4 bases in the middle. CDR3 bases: TGCAGTGCTAGTATAAACACTGAAGCTTTCTTT. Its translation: CSASINTEAFF.

Here the CDR3 DNA reads TGTGCCAGCAGTTCCGGGACTACTGGAAACACCATATATTTT. Translating it yields CASSSGTTGNTIYF. The chain employs TRBV6-6 and TRBJ1-3; possibly TRBD1 for D (5 bases). This CDR3 spans 14 amino acids. Germline CDR1 MNHNY, CDR2 SVGAGI (reference sequence). Trimming removed 4 bases from V and 2 bases from J, with 9 bases in between.

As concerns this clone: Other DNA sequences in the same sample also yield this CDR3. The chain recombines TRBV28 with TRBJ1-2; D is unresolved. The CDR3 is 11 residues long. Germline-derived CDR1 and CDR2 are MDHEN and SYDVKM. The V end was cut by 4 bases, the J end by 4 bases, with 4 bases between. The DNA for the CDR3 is TGTGCCAGCAGTTCCGGCTATGGCTACACCTTC. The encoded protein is CASSSGYGYTF.

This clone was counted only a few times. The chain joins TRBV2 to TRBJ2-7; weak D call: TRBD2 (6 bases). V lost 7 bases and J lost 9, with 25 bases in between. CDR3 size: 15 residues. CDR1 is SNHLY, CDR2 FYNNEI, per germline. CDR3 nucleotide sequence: TGTGCCAGCACCTCACGACTAGTTGGAGTATGGGTGCAGTACTTC. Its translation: CASTSRLVGVWVQYF.

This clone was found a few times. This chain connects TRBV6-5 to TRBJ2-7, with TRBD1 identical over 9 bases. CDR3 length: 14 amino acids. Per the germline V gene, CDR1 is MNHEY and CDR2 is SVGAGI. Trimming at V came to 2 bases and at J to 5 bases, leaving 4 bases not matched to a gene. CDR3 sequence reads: CASSYDRGAHEQYF. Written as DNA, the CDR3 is TGTGCCAGCAGTTACGACAGGGGGGCGCACGAGCAGTACTTC.

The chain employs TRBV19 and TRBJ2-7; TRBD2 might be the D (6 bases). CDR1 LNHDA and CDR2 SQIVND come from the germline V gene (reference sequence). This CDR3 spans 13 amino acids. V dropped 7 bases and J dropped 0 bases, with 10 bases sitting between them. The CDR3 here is CASTEGNSYEQYF. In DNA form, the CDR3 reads TGTGCCAGTACGGAGGGGAACTCCTACGAGCAGTACTTC.

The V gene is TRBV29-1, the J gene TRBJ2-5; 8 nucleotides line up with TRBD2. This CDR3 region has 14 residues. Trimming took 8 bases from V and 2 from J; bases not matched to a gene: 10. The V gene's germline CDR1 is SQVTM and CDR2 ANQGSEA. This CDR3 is CSSTLAGRQETQYF. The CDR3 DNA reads TGCAGCTCCACTCTAGCGGGCCGACAAGAGACCCAGTACTTC.

CDR3 in DNA: TGTGCCAGCAGCTTAGGTAGCAGGGTCAGCGAAAAACTGTTTTTT. Translated, it gives CASSLGSRVSEKLFF. This rearrangement joins TRBV7-2 to TRBJ1-4, with a weak D call TRBD1 (5 bases). The CDR3 sequence is 15 residues long. Germline CDR1 is SGHTA and CDR2 is FQGNSA. V was trimmed by 1 base and J by 8 bases, leaving 14 bases between them.

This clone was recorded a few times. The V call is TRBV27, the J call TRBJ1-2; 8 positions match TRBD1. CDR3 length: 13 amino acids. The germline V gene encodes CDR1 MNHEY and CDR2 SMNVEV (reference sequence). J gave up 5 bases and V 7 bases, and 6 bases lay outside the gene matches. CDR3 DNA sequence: TGTGCCAGCAAGGCAGGGGGCTTTTATGGCTACACCTTC. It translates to CASKAGGFYGYTF.

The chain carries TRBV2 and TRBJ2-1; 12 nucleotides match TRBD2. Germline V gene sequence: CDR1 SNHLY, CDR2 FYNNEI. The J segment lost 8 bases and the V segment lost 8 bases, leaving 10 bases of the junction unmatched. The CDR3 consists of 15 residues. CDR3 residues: CASQSGTSGRHEQFF. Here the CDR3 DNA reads TGTGCCAGCCAATCCGGGACTAGCGGGCGTCATGAGCAGTTCTTC. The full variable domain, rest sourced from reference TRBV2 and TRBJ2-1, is EPEVTQTPSHQVTQMGQEVILRCVPISNHLYFYWYRQILGQKVEFLVSFYNNEISEKSEIFDDQFSVERPDGSNFTLKIRSTKLEDSAMYFCASQSGTSGRHEQFFGPGTRLTVL.

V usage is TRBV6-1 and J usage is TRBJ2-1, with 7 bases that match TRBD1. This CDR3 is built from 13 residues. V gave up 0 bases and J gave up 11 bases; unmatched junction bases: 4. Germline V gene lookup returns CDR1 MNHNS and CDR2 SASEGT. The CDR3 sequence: CASSEARTGQQFF. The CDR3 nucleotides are TGTGCCAGCAGTGAAGCGCGGACAGGACAGCAGTTCTTC.

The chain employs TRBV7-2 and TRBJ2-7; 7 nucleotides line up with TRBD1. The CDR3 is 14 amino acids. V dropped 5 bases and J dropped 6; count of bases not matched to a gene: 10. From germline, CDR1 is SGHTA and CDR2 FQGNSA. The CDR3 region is CASSPHRGRGEQYF. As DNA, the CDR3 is TGTGCCAGCAGCCCCCACAGGGGACGGGGCGAGCAGTACTTC.